This TCR beta chain originates from a study of T cells in localized non-small cell lung cancer. Study-wide results and caveats: Only one tumor region was sequenced, so heterogeneity remains possible. Across samples, adjacent lung featured a median 57 of the top 100 tumor clones.

This clone was picked up a small number of times. What it binds is not known. Sequencing used immunoSEQ multiplex PCR; TCRdb keeps in-frame clones, though not all of them. Of approximately 28,000 clones listed, roughly four fifths are singletons. The CDR3 runs 15 residues. The V end was cut by 8 bases, the J end by 7 bases, with 18 bases between. Germline V gene lookup returns CDR1 MNHNS and CDR2 SASEGT. The sample in question was peripheral blood mononuclear cells, obtained before any cancer treatment. The clonotype originates from a man between 40 and 70 years old with stage III lung adenocarcinoma. The chain employs TRBV6-1 and TRBJ1-6; D might be TRBD1 (5 bases). In nucleotides, the CDR3 is TGTGCCAGCGAGAGGGACGTTGGGCTGAATTCACCCCTCCACTTT. Translation gives CASERDVGLNSPLHF.